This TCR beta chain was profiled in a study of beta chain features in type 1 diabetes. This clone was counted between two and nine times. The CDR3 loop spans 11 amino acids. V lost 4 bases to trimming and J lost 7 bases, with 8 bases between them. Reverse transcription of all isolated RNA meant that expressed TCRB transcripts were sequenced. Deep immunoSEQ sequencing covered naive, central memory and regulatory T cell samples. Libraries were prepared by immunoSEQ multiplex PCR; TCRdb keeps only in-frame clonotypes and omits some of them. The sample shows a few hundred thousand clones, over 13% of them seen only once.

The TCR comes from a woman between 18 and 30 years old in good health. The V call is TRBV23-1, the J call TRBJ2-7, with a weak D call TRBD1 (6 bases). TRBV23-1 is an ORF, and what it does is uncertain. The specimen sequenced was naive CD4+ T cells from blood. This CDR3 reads CASSPDREQYF. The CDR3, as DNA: TGCGCCAGCAGTCCAGACAGGGAGCAGTACTTC.